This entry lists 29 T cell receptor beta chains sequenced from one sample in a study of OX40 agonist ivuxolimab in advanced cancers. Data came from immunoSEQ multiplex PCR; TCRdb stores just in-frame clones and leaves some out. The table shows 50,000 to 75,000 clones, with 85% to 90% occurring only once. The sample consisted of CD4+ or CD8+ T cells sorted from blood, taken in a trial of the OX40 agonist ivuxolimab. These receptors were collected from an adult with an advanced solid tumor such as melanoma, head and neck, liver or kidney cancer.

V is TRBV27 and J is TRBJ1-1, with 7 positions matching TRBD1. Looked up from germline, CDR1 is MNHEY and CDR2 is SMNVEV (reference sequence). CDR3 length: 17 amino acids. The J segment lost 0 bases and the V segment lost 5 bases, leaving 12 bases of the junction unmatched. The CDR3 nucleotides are TGTGCCAGCAGTCCGCGGGACAGCCCGAATATGAACACTGAAGCTTTCTTT. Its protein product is CASSPRDSPNMNTEAFF.

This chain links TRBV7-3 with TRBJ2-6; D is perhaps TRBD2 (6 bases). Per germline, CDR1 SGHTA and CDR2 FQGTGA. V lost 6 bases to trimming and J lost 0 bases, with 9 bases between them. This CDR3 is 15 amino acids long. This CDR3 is CASSLGGSGANVLTF. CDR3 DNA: TGTGCCAGCAGTCTGGGGGGCTCTGGGGCCAACGTCCTGACTTTC.

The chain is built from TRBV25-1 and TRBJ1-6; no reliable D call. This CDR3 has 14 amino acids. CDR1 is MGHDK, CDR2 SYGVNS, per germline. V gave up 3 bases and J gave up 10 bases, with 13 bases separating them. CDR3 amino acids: CASSDVDGRSPLHF. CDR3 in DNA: TGTGCCAGCAGTGACGTGGATGGCAGGTCACCCCTCCACTTT. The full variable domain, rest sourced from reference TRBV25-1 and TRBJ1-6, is EADIYQTPRYLVIGTGKKITLECSQTMGHDKMYWYQQDPGMELHLIHYSYGVNSTEKGDLSSESTVSRIRTEHFPLTLESARPSHTSQYLCASSDVDGRSPLHFGNGTRLTVT.

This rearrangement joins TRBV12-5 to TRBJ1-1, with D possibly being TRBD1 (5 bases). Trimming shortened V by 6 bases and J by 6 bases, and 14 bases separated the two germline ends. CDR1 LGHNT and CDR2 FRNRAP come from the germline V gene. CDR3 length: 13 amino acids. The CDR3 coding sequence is TGTGCTAGTGGAAAGGGGTACCAAGCTGAAGCTTTCTTT. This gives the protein CASGKGYQAEAFF.

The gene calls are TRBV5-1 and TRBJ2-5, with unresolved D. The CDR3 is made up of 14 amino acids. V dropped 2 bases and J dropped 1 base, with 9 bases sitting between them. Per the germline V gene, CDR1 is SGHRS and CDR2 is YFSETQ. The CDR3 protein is CASSLSGAQETQYF. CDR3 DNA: TGCGCCAGCAGCTTATCCGGCGCCCAAGAGACCCAGTACTTC.

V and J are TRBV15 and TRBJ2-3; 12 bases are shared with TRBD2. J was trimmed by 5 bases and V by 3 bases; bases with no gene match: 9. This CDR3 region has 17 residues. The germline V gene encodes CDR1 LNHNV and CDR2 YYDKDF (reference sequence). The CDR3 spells CATSRDRTSGVKDTQYF. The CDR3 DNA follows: TGTGCCACCAGCAGGGACCGGACTAGCGGGGTTAAAGATACGCAGTATTTT. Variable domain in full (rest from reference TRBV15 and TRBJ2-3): DAMVIQNPRYQVTQFGKPVTLSCSQTLNHNVMYWYQQKSSQAPKLLFHYYDKDFNNEADTPDNFQSRRPNTSFCFLDIRSPGLGDTAMYLCATSRDRTSGVKDTQYFGPGTRLTVL.

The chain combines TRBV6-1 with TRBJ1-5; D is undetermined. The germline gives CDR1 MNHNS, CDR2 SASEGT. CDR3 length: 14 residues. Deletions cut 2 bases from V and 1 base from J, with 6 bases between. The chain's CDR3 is CASSEQSSNQPQHF. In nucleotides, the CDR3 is TGTGCCAGCAGTGAACAATCCAGCAATCAGCCCCAGCATTTT.

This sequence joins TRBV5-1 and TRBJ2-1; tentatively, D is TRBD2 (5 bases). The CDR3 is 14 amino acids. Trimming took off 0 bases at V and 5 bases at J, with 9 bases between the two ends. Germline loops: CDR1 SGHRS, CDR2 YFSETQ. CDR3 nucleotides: TGCGCCAGCAGCTTGGCCTCGGGAAACAATGAGCAGTTCTTC. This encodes CASSLASGNNEQFF.

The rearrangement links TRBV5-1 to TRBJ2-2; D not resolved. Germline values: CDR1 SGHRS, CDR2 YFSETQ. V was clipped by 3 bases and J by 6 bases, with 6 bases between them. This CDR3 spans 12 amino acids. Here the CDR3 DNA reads TGCGCCAGCAGCTCCGGCGCCGGGGAGCTGTTTTTT. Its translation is CASSSGAGELFF.

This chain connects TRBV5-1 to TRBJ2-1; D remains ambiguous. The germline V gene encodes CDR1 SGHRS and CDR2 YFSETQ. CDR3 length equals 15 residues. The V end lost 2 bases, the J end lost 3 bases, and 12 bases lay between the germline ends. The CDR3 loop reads CASSLTGFGYNEQFF. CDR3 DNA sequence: TGCGCCAGCAGCTTAACGGGCTTTGGCTACAATGAGCAGTTCTTC.

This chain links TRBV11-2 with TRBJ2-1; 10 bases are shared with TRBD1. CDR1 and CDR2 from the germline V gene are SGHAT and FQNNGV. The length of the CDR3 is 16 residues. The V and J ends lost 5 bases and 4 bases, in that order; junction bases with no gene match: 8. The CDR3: CASSNRPDRGYNEQFF. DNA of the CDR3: TGTGCCAGCAGCAACCGACCGGACAGGGGGTACAATGAGCAGTTCTTC.

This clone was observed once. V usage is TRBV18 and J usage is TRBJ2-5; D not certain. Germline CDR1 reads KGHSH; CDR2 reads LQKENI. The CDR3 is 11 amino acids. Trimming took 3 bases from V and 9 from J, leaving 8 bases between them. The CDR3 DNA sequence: TGTGCCAGCTCACCGGGTGGGCCCCAGTACTTC. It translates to CASSPGGPQYF.

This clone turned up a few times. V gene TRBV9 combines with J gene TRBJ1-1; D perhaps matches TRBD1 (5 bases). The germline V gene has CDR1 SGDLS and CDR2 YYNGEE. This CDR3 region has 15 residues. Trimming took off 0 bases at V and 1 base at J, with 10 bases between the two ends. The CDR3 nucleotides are TGTGCCAGCAGCGTAGACCACAGGACGAACACTGAAGCTTTCTTT. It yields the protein CASSVDHRTNTEAFF.

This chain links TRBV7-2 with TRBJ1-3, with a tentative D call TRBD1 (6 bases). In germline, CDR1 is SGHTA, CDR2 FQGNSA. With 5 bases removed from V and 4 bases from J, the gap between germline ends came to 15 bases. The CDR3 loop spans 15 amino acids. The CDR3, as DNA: TGTGCCAGCAGCCAAACCGGGACACCAGGAAACACCATATATTTT. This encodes CASSQTGTPGNTIYF.

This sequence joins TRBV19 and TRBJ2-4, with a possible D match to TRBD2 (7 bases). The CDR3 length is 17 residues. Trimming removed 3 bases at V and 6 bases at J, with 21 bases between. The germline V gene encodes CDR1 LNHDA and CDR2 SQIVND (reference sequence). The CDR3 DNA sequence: TGTGCCAGTAGTATTGGGTCGGGGGGCATCCGGATAAACATTCAGTACTTC. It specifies CASSIGSGGIRINIQYF.

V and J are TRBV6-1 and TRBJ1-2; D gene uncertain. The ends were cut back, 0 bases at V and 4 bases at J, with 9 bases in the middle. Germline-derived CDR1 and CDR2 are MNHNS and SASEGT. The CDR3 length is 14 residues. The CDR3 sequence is CASSEAHAGYGYTF. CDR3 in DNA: TGTGCCAGCAGTGAAGCCCACGCGGGCTATGGCTACACCTTC.

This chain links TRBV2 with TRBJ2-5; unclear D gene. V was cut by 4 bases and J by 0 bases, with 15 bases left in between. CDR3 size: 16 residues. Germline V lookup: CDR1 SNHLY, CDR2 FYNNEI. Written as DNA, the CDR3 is TGTGCCAGCAGTGCTGGGATTTTGCAAAACCAAGAGACCCAGTACTTC. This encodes CASSAGILQNQETQYF.

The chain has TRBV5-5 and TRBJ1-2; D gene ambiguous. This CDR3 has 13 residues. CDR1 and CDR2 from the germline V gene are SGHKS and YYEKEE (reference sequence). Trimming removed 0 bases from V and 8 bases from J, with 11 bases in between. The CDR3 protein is CASSLGGRSGYTF. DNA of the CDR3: TGTGCCAGCAGCTTGGGAGGGAGGTCGGGCTACACCTTC.

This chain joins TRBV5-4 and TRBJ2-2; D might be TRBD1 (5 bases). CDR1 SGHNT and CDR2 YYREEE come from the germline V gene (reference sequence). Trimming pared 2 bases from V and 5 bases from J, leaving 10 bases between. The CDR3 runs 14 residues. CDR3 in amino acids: CASSFQGRTGELFF. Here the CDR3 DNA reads TGTGCCAGCAGCTTTCAGGGAAGGACCGGGGAGCTGTTTTTT. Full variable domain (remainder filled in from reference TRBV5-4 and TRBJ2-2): ETGVTQSPTHLIKTRGQQVTLRCSSQSGHNTVSWYQQALGQGPQFIFQYYREEENGRGNFPPRFSGLQFPNYSSELNVNALELDDSALYLCASSFQGRTGELFFGEGSRLTVL.

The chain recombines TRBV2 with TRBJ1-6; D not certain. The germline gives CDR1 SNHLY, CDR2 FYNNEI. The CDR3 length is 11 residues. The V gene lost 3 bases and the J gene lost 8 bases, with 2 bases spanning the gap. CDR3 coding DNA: TGTGCCAGCAGTGACGATTCACCCCTCCACTTT. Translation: CASSDDSPLHF.

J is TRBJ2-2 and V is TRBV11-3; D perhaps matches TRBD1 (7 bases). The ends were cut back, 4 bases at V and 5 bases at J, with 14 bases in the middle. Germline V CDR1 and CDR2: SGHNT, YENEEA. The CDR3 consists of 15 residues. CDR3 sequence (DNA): TGTGCCAGCAGCTCGGCGACAGGGAGGACCGGGGAGCTGTTTTTT. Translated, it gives CASSSATGRTGELFF.

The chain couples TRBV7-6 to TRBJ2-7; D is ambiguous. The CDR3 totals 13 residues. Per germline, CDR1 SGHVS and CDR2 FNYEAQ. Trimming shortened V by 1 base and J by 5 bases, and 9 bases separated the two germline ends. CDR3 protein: CASSLESFHEQYF. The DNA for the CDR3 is TGTGCCAGCAGCTTAGAGTCATTCCACGAGCAGTACTTC.

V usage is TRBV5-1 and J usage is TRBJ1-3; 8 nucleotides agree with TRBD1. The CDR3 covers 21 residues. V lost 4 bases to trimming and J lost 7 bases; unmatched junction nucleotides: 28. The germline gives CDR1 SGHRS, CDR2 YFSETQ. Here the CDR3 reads CASSLRPPGQGATAIGNTIYF. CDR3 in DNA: TGCGCCAGCAGCCTTCGCCCTCCAGGACAGGGTGCCACCGCTATTGGGAACACCATATATTTT.

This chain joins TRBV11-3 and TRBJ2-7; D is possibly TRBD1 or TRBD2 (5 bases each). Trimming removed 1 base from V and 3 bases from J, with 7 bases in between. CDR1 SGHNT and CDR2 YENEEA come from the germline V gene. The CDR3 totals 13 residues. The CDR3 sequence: CASSLGGDYEQYF. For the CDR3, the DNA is TGTGCCAGCAGCTTAGGAGGGGACTACGAGCAGTACTTC.

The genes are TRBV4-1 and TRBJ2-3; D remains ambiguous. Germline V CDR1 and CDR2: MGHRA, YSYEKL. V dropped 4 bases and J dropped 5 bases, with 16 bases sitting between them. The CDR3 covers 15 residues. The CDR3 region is CASSLPFRKEDTQYF. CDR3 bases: TGCGCCAGCAGCCTTCCATTTAGAAAGGAAGATACGCAGTATTTT.

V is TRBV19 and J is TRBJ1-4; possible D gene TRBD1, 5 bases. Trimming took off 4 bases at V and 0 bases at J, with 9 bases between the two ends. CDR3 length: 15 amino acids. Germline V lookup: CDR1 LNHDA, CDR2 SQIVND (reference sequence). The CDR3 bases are TGTGCCAGTAGTACCCAGGGTGCAACTAATGAAAAACTGTTTTTT. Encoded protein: CASSTQGATNEKLFF.

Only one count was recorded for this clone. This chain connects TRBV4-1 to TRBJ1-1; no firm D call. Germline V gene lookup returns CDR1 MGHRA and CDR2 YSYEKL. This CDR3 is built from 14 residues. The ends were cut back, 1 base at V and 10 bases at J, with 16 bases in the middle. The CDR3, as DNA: TGCGCCAGCAGCCAAGGACTGGACGGCCGGGTAGCTTTCTTT. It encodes CASSQGLDGRVAFF.

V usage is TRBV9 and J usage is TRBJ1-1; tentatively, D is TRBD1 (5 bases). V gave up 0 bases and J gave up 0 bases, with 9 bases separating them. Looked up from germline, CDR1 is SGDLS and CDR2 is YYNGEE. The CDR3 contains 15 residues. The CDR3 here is CASSVAGLMNTEAFF. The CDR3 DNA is TGTGCCAGCAGCGTAGCGGGACTGATGAACACTGAAGCTTTCTTT. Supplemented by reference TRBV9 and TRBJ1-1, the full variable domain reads DSGVTQTPKHLITATGQRVTLRCSPRSGDLSVYWYQQSLDQGLQFLIQYYNGEERAKGNILERFSAQQFPDLHSELNLSSLELGDSALYFCASSVAGLMNTEAFFGQGTRLTVV.

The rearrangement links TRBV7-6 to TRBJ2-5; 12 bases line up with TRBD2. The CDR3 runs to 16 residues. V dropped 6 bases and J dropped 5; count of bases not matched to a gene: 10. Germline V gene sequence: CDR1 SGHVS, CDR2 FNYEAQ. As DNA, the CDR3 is TGTGCCAGCAGTCGACTAGCGGGGGCCTCGGGGGAGACCCAGTACTTC. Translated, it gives CASSRLAGASGETQYF.